Detailed here is one TCR beta chain. Its specificity is unknown. Sequencing used immunoSEQ multiplex PCR; TCRdb keeps in-frame clones, though not all of them. The table lists approximately 170,000 clones, 75% to 90% of them singletons. This sample stems from a study of cytomegalovirus exposure and HLA in healthy donors. Across the study: The 666 first-cohort repertoires shared a platform with the 130 or so validation repertoires, as reported in a later analysis. Study-wide points: The authors listed about 170 TCR beta chains as cytomegalovirus-associated. Rarity held for most TCR sequences, but there were some public TCRs that occurred in many donors.

The CDR3 consists of 14 residues. The germline CDR1 and CDR2 sequences are MDHEN and SYDVKM. V gave up 4 bases and J gave up 2 bases, with 8 bases separating them. This TCR derives from a man younger than 35 in good health and CMV-seropositive. Material: PBMCs. The rearrangement joins TRBV28 to TRBJ1-4; D unclear. The CDR3 region has the DNA TGTGCCAGCAGTTCTGTCAGTACTAATGAAAAACTGTTTTTT. Protein sequence: CASSSVSTNEKLFF.